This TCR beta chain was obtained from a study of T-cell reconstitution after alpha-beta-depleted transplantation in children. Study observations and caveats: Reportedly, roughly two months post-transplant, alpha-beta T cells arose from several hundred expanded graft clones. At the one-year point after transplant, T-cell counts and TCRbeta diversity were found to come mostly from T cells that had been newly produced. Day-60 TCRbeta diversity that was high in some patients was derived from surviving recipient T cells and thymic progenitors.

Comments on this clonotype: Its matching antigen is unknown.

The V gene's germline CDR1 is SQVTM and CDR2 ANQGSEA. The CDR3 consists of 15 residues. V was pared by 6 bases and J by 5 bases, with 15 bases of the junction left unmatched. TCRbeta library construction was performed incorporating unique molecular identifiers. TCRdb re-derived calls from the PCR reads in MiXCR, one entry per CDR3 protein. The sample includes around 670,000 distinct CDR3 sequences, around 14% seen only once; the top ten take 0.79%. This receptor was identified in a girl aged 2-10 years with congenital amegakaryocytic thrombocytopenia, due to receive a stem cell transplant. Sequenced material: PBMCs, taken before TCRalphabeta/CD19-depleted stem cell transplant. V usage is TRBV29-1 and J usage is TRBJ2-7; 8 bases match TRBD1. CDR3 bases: TGCAGCGTCCCCGCCGGGGCAGGGGGCGCAGACGAGCAGTACTTC. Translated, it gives CSVPAGAGGADEQYF.